One sample yielded the 24 T cell receptor beta chains listed below, sequenced in a study of blood T cell repertoires in COVID-19. The table came from immunoSEQ multiplex PCR; TCRdb's copy has only in-frame clones and leaves some out. The sample yields some 300,000 clones, 85% seen once. Material for sequencing was peripheral blood. The source is a woman aged 45 to 65 with active or convalescent COVID-19.

J is TRBJ1-3 and V is TRBV30; 7 nucleotides line up with TRBD1. Germline CDR1 is GTSNPN and CDR2 is SVGIG (reference sequence). The trim removed 3 bases at V and 3 bases at J, leaving 5 bases unmatched. CDR3 length: 14 residues. CDR3 coding DNA: TGTGCCTGGAGCCGACAGGGATATGGAAACACCATATATTTT. It encodes CAWSRQGYGNTIYF.

The chain is built from TRBV6-5 and TRBJ2-2, with 7 positions matching TRBD1. There are 14 residues in the CDR3. After removal of 6 bases from V and 6 bases from J, the junction contained 7 bases not matched to a gene. Germline-derived CDR1 and CDR2 are MNHEY and SVGAGI. The DNA for the CDR3 is TGTGCCAGCAGAGATACAGGGGCGCCCGGGGAGCTGTTTTTT. It encodes CASRDTGAPGELFF.

The chain has TRBV28 and TRBJ2-7; 10 positions agree with TRBD2. CDR1 is MDHEN and CDR2 is SYDVKM in the germline V gene. This CDR3 comprises 12 residues. In DNA, the CDR3 is TGTGCAATTAGCGGGAGGCCCTACGAGCAGTACTTC. It translates to CAISGRPYEQYF.

The rearrangement joins TRBV18 to TRBJ1-6; D may be TRBD1 (6 bases). From germline, CDR1 is KGHSH and CDR2 LQKENI. This CDR3 comprises 15 residues. Between the trimmed V and J ends, which lost 1 base and 9 bases, there was a span of 13 bases. CDR3 sequence: CASSPQTGWASPLHF. The CDR3 nucleotides read TGTGCCAGCTCACCACAGACAGGATGGGCTTCACCCCTCCACTTT.

The gene calls are TRBV14 and TRBJ2-1; 8 positions match TRBD2. The CDR3 extends over 17 amino acids. In germline, CDR1 is SGHDN, CDR2 FVKESK. V lost 1 base to trimming and J lost 8 bases; unmatched junction nucleotides: 13. The CDR3 region has the DNA TGTGCCAGCAGCCAAGGGTCTCGGCTAGCGGGTTTGGATGAGCAGTTCTTC. Amino acid sequence: CASSQGSRLAGLDEQFF.

J is TRBJ2-7 and V is TRBV18, with 13 bases that match TRBD2. The ends lost 2 bases at V and 1 base at J; junction bases unmatched: 8. This CDR3 has 18 amino acids. Per the germline V gene, CDR1 is KGHSH and CDR2 is LQKENI. This CDR3 is CASSPSQPGLAGSYEQYF. The CDR3 coding sequence is TGTGCCAGCTCACCATCCCAACCGGGACTAGCGGGATCCTACGAGCAGTACTTC.

This clone was recorded a few times. The J gene is TRBJ2-1, the V gene TRBV4-2; D is possibly TRBD2 (7 bases). The CDR3 length is 16 residues. The V end was cut by 1 base, the J end by 2 bases, with 12 bases between. The V gene's germline CDR1 is LGHNA and CDR2 YNFKEQ. The CDR3 protein is CASSQGGGIPYNEQFF. CDR3 nucleotides: TGTGCCAGCAGCCAAGGCGGGGGCATCCCCTACAATGAGCAGTTCTTC.

Here the CDR3 reads CASSTPTVYGYTF. The CDR3 region has the DNA TGTGCCAGTAGTACCCCGACAGTGTATGGCTACACCTTC. This sequence joins TRBV19 and TRBJ1-2; a possible D gene is TRBD1 (5 bases). The CDR3 has 13 amino acids. Germline values: CDR1 LNHDA, CDR2 SQIVND (reference sequence). V lost 4 bases and J 5 bases, leaving 11 bases between the germline ends.

The rearrangement uses TRBV29-1 and TRBJ1-1, with 7 bases matching TRBD1. Germline CDR1 and CDR2: SQVTM and ANQGSEA. Trimming removed 4 bases from V and 3 bases from J; junction bases left unmatched: 8. CDR3 length: 14 amino acids. The CDR3 bases are TGCAGCGTTGTCCTAGGGGGCCGACACACTGAAGCTTTCTTT. Protein product: CSVVLGGRHTEAFF.

CDR3 residues: CATGGEAGGPLHF. The DNA for the CDR3 is TGTGCCACAGGGGGCGAGGCAGGGGGACCCCTCCACTTT. V is TRBV19 and J is TRBJ1-6, with TRBD1 identical over 8 bases. The junction had 11 bases not matched to a gene; V was cut back by 10 bases and J by 12 bases. The germline V gene has CDR1 LNHDA and CDR2 SQIVND (reference sequence). CDR3 length: 13 residues. The variable domain in full, with the rest retrieved from reference TRBV19 and TRBJ1-6, is DGGITQSPKYLFRKEGQNVTLSCEQNLNHDAMYWYRQDPGQGLRLIYYSQIVNDFQKGDIAEGYSVSREKKESFPLTVTSAQKNPTAFYLCATGGEAGGPLHFGNGTRLTVT.

CDR3 coding DNA: TGTGCCAGCAGCTTGGAAACAGGAGGGAATGAGCAGTTCTTC. Protein: CASSLETGGNEQFF. The gene calls are TRBV5-6 and TRBJ2-1, with D possibly being TRBD2 (6 bases). Germline V CDR1 and CDR2: SGHDT, YYEEEE. The germline V and J ends were trimmed by 0 bases and 7 bases, with 11 bases remaining between them. The CDR3 contains 14 residues.

The rearrangement links TRBV30 to TRBJ1-1; 11 nucleotides align to TRBD1. The ends lost 5 bases at V and 4 bases at J; junction bases unmatched: 6. The germline V gene encodes CDR1 GTSNPN and CDR2 SVGIG (reference sequence). The CDR3 totals 14 residues. The CDR3 DNA sequence: TGTGCCTGGGTGGAGGGACAGGGGGGCACTGAAGCTTTCTTT. It encodes CAWVEGQGGTEAFF.

In this sample, this clone turned up many times. J is TRBJ2-1 and V is TRBV7-2, with 11 bases fitting TRBD2. The trim removed 10 bases at V and 0 bases at J, leaving 8 bases unmatched. Germline CDR1 SGHTA, CDR2 FQGNSA. The CDR3 is made up of 16 amino acids. In DNA, the CDR3 is TGTGCCACCCAAGGACTAGCGGGCAACTCCTACAATGAGCAGTTCTTC. It encodes CATQGLAGNSYNEQFF.

This CDR3 is CASMRGPNEKLFF. DNA of the CDR3: TGTGCCAGCATGCGAGGCCCCAATGAAAAACTGTTTTTT. The V gene is TRBV2, the J gene TRBJ1-4; D is uncertain. CDR1 is SNHLY and CDR2 is FYNNEI in the germline V gene. Trimming removed 7 bases at V and 5 bases at J, with 11 bases between. The CDR3 extends over 13 amino acids. The whole variable domain, remainder taken from reference TRBV2 and TRBJ1-4, is EPEVTQTPSHQVTQMGQEVILRCVPISNHLYFYWYRQILGQKVEFLVSFYNNEISEKSEIFDDQFSVERPDGSNFTLKIRSTKLEDSAMYFCASMRGPNEKLFFGSGTQLSVL.

V usage is TRBV28 and J usage is TRBJ1-2; TRBD1 might be the D (5 bases). The CDR3 sequence is 13 residues long. The germline V gene has CDR1 MDHEN and CDR2 SYDVKM. The germline V and J ends were trimmed by 8 bases and 8 bases, with 18 bases remaining between them. Here the CDR3 reads CASVAWRGGGYTF. CDR3 sequence (DNA): TGTGCCAGCGTAGCCTGGAGGGGTGGGGGCTACACCTTC.

The chain combines TRBV14 with TRBJ1-2; D is uncertain. The CDR3 sequence is 14 residues long. V shed 4 bases and J shed 5 bases, with 14 bases lying between them. Germline V gene data show CDR1 as SGHDN and CDR2 as FVKESK. The CDR3 bases are TGTGCCAGCAGCCGGGTCAGCGGAGCTTATGGCTACACCTTC. Protein product: CASSRVSGAYGYTF.

This clone was picked up one time. V and J are TRBV30 and TRBJ2-5; D possibly corresponds to TRBD2 (6 bases). This CDR3 contains 14 residues. Germline values: CDR1 GTSNPN, CDR2 SVGIG (reference sequence). Trimming left V 0 bases short and J 5 bases short, with 13 bases between. The CDR3 sequence: CAWSVHGGRETQYF. CDR3 DNA: TGTGCCTGGAGTGTACATGGGGGGAGGGAGACCCAGTACTTC. Based on the CDR3 plus reference TRBV30 and TRBJ2-5, the full variable domain is SQTIHQWPATLVQPVGSPLSLECTVEGTSNPNLYWYRQAAGRGLQLLFYSVGIGQISSEVPQNLSASRPQDRQFILSSKKLLLSDSGFYLCAWSVHGGRETQYFGPGTRLLVL.

This clone was recorded once. This may be a read error, as it is one base from a much larger clone. The chain carries TRBV28 and TRBJ2-7, with 9 bases matching TRBD1. The CDR3 consists of 12 residues. The germline CDR1 and CDR2 sequences are MDHEN and SYDVKM. V shed 8 bases, J shed 3 bases, and the junction held 2 bases outside the gene matches. The CDR3 DNA sequence: TGTGCCAGCGGGACAGGGCTCTACGAGCAGTACTTC. It yields the protein CASGTGLYEQYF.

The chain employs TRBV10-3 and TRBJ1-2, with unresolved D. Looked up from germline, CDR1 is ENHRY and CDR2 is SYGVKD. V was cut by 6 bases and J by 3 bases, with 14 bases left in between. The CDR3 has 14 amino acids. The CDR3 DNA follows: TGTGCCATCAGGTCCCCGACTGCTCACTATGGCTACACCTTC. Translation: CAIRSPTAHYGYTF.

The CDR3 region has the DNA TGTGCCAGCACTCGCGGTGGATATGAAACTGAAGCTTTCTTT. This encodes CASTRGGYETEAFF. The chain carries TRBV6-5 and TRBJ1-1; D is ambiguous. CDR1 is MNHEY, CDR2 SVGAGI, per germline. The V gene lost 7 bases and the J gene lost 5 bases, with 17 bases spanning the gap. The CDR3 has 14 residues.

The genes are TRBV28 and TRBJ2-5, with 7 nucleotides matching TRBD1. Germline CDR1 is MDHEN and CDR2 is SYDVKM. The V and J ends lost 2 bases and 9 bases, in that order; junction bases with no gene match: 6. The CDR3 sequence is 13 residues long. CDR3 bases: TGTGCCAGCAGTTTACAGGGGGTGGGAGCCCAGTACTTC. It encodes CASSLQGVGAQYF.

The chain is built from TRBV5-1 and TRBJ2-7; a possible D gene is TRBD1 (6 bases). The V and J ends lost 0 bases and 1 base respectively, with 14 bases between them. The germline V gene encodes CDR1 SGHRS and CDR2 YFSETQ. This CDR3 spans 16 amino acids. CDR3 sequence reads: CASSLGWTALSYEQYF. For the CDR3, the DNA is TGCGCCAGCAGCTTGGGCTGGACAGCTCTATCCTACGAGCAGTACTTC.

The chain couples TRBV19 to TRBJ1-2; 9 nucleotides align to TRBD1. There are 15 residues in the CDR3. Germline V gene data show CDR1 as LNHDA and CDR2 as SQIVND (reference sequence). V dropped 3 bases and J dropped 2; count of bases not matched to a gene: 4. CDR3 in amino acids: CASSIGQGRNYGYTF. The CDR3 DNA sequence: TGTGCCAGTAGTATCGGACAGGGGAGGAACTATGGCTACACCTTC.

V usage is TRBV28 and J usage is TRBJ2-2; 8 bases are a match to TRBD2. The J segment lost 5 bases and the V segment lost 7 bases, leaving 12 bases of the junction unmatched. The V gene's germline CDR1 is MDHEN and CDR2 SYDVKM. The CDR3 sequence is 16 residues long. The CDR3 nucleotides read TGTGCCAGCACCATTTCGGGGGGGCGAGGAACCGGGGAGCTGTTTTTT. This codes for CASTISGGRGTGELFF.